One and the same sample provided the 3 T cell receptor beta chains below, sequenced in a study of cytomegalovirus exposure and HLA in healthy donors. The table came from immunoSEQ multiplex PCR; TCRdb's copy has only in-frame clones and leaves some out. The repertoire includes some 180,000 clones, approximately 86% of them detected once, and roughly 6.6% sits in the top ten. Material for sequencing was PBMCs. All receptors come from a man aged 25-45 years in good health and CMV-seropositive.

The chain joins TRBV7-3 to TRBJ1-2; D is unresolved. This CDR3 is built from 13 residues. With 5 bases removed from V and 4 bases from J, the gap between germline ends came to 11 bases. Germline V gives CDR1 SGHTA, CDR2 FQGTGA. CDR3: CASSQDSGYGYTF. The CDR3 nucleotides are TGTGCCAGCAGCCAGGACTCAGGCTATGGCTACACCTTC.

This chain uses TRBV6-4 with TRBJ1-1; the D gene is possibly TRBD1 (5 bases). The CDR3 spans 14 residues. Trimming took 9 bases from V and 1 from J, leaving 15 bases between them. The germline V gene has CDR1 MRHNA and CDR2 SNTAGT. The CDR3 loop is CARASQGSNTEAFF. CDR3 bases: TGTGCCAGAGCATCTCAGGGATCGAACACTGAAGCTTTCTTT.

The chain carries TRBV10-2 and TRBJ1-6, with D unresolved. CDR1 is WSHSY, CDR2 SAAADI, per germline. Trimming took off 4 bases at V and 7 bases at J, with 8 bases between the two ends. The length of the CDR3 is 13 residues. The CDR3 DNA reads as TGCGCCAGCAGTGCCGGAGAGAATTCACCCCTCCACTTT. Translated: CASSAGENSPLHF.